This TCR beta chain was recovered during a study of T cells after yellow fever vaccination. At the level of the study: Some fractions had low cell numbers, and these were prepared with SMART-Seq v4 Ultra Low Input. Whole-study findings and limits: Booster samples showed a return of most primary-vaccination clones (under 98% CD4, about 85% CD8). Only a small proportion of the clonotypes turned up in both the CD4 and the CD8 compartments, likely arising from convergent recombination. Contamination by abundant bulk-population clonotypes could be present in FACS-sorted repertoires.

CDR3 length equals 15 residues. Trimming stripped 7 bases from V and 3 bases from J, with 16 bases between. CDR1 and CDR2 from the germline V gene are MNHEY and SVGEGT. This clonotype was seen ten or more times. Its cognate antigen is unknown. TCRdb re-called the 5' RACE reads with MiXCR, one entry per CDR3 protein. The data show some 70,000 distinct CDR3 sequences, with about 6% seen just once and about 40% held by the top ten. This chain joins TRBV6-2 or TRBV6-3 and TRBJ1-5; tentative D call: TRBD1 (5 bases). The clonotype was recovered from a man aged 18 to 29 who received the YFV17D yellow fever vaccine. The material was CD8+ T cells sorted from PBMCs, obtained about 41 days after the first yellow fever vaccination. The CDR3 here is CASKGWGHDNQPQHF. For the CDR3, the DNA is TGTGCCAGCAAAGGTTGGGGCCACGACAATCAGCCCCAGCATTTT.